The clone carrying this T cell receptor beta chain was picked up many times. The antigen is unknown. The CDR3 extends over 14 amino acids. CDR1 and CDR2 from the germline V gene are LNHDA and SQIVND (reference sequence). Losses at the gene ends were 9 bases for V and 1 base for J; bases not matched to a gene: 8. This record comes from a study of PD-L1 blockade in urothelial cancer. The overall study: A median of approximately 150,000 T cells was found in the blood samples. Study-level points and caveats: A below-median TCR clonality in blood before treatment predicted better survival.

As for time point: pretreatment peripheral blood. Clones were read by immunoSEQ multiplex PCR, and TCRdb kept only the in-frame ones, dropping some. The sample lists under 70,000 clones, around four fifths occurring once. The sequencing used PBMCs, collected around atezolizumab (anti-PD-L1) treatment. This rearrangement joins TRBV19 to TRBJ1-1; TRBD1 aligns across 7 bases. The sequence came from a man in his 70s with urothelial cancer. The CDR3 spells CASAFRTGNTEAFF. The CDR3 DNA sequence: TGTGCCAGCGCCTTTCGGACAGGGAACACTGAAGCTTTCTTT.